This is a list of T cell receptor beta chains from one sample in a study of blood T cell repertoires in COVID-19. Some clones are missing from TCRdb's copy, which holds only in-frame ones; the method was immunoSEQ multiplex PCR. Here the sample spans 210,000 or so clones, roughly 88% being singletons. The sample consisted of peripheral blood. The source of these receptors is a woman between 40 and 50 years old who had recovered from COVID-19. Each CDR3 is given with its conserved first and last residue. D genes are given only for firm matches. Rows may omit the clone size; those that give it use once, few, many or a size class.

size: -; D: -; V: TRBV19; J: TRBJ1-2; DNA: TGTGCCACCGACGACTCCGGGGGGCGGTTCCCCCCCTACACCTTC; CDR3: CATDDSGGRFPPYTF
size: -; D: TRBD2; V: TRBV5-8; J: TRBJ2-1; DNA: TGTGCCAGCAGCCCAATAGCGGGAGGGAGCAATGAGCAGTTCTTC; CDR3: CASSPIAGGSNEQFF
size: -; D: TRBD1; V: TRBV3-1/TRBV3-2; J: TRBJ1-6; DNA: TGTGCCAGCCGACCCCCCGGGACAGGGAATTCACCCCTCCACTTT; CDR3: CASRPPGTGNSPLHF
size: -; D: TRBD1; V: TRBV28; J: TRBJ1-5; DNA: TGTGCCAGCAGTTTTGGACAGGGGGCGATTATGCAGCCCCAGCATTTT; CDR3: CASSFGQGAIMQPQHF
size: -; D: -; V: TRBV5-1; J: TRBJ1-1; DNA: TGCGCCAGCAGCGATACCGGGGGACGAGCTGAAGCTTTCTTT; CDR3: CASSDTGGRAEAFF
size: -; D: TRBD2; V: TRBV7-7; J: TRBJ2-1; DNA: TGTGCCAGCAGCTACGGGACTAGCGGGAACAATGAGCAGTTCTTC; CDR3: CASSYGTSGNNEQFF
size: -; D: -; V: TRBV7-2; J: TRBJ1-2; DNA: TGTGCCAGCAGCCCCCAGTTTTTAGCTATCGGCGGCTACACCTTC; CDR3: CASSPQFLAIGGYTF
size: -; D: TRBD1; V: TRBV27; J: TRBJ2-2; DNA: TGTGCCAGCAGTTACGGGACAGCCGCCTTTGTGTACACCGGGGAGCTGTTTTTT; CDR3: CASSYGTAAFVYTGELFF
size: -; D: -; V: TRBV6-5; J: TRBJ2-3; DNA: TGTGCCAGCAGTTCGCAGGGTGCCCGGACAGATACGCAGTATTTT; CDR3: CASSSQGARTDTQYF
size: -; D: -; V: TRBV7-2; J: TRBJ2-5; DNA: TGTGCCAGCAGCGCACAGCCGACGCAAGAGACCCAGTACTTC; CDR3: CASSAQPTQETQYF
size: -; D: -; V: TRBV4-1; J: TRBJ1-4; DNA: TGCGCCAGCAGCCAGTCAGGGACACGAAATGAAAAACTGTTTTTT; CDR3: CASSQSGTRNEKLFF
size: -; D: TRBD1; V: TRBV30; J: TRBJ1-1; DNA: TGTGCCTGGAGGACGACAGGGGCCACTGAAGCTTTCTTT; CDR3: CAWRTTGATEAFF
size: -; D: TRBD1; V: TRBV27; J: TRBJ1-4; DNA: TGTGCCAGCAGTTTGAACAGGGGAGGCGAAAAACTGTTTTTT; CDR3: CASSLNRGGEKLFF
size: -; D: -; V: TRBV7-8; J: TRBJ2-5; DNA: TGTGCCAGCAGCACCAACAGGCACCAAGAGACCCAGTACTTC; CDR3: CASSTNRHQETQYF
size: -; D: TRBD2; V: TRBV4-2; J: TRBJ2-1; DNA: TGTGCCAGCAGCCAAGGAACTGCACTAGCGGGAGGGAGCTCCTACAATGAGCAGTTCTTC; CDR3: CASSQGTALAGGSSYNEQFF
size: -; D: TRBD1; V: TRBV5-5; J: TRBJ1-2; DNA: TGTGCCAGCAGCTTGGGTGACAGGGAGCATGGCTACACCTTC; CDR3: CASSLGDREHGYTF
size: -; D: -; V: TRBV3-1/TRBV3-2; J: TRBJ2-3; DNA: TGTGCCAGCAGCCAGGCCGGGACTAGCACAGATACGCAGTATTTT; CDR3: CASSQAGTSTDTQYF
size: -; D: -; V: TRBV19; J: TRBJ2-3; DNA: TGTGCCAGCCGCCCCCTTGATAGCGGAGATACGCAGTATTTT; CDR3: CASRPLDSGDTQYF
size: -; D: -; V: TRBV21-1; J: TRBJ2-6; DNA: TGTGCCAGCAGCAACACAGGGGAGGCAGAGTCCCATCCAGCGGACTCTGGGGCCAACGTCCTGACTTTC; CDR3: CASSNTGEAESHPADSGANVLTF
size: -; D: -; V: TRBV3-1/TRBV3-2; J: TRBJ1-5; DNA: TGTGCCAGCAGCCAAGATGGCGGGAATCAGCCCCAGCATTTT; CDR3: CASSQDGGNQPQHF
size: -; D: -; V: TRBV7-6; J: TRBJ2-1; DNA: TGTGCCAGCAGCGTATCTAGCTCCTACAATGAGCAGTTCTTC; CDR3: CASSVSSSYNEQFF
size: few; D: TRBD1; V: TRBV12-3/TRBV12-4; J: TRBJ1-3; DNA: TGTGCCAGCAGTCAGACAGGGATCGGCACCATATATTTT; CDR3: CASSQTGIGTIYF
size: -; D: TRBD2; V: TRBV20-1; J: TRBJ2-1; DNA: TGCAGTGCTAGTGGGCGGGAGCTTGCCTCCTACAATGAGCAGTTCTTC; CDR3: CSASGRELASYNEQFF
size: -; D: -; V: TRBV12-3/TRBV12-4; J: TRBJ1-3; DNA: TGTGCCAGCTTATTTTCTGGAAACACCATATATTTT; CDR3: CASLFSGNTIYF
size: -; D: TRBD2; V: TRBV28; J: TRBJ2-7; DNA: TGTGCCAGCAGTTTAAATGGGGCGGGAGCCCACGAGCAGTACTTC; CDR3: CASSLNGAGAHEQYF
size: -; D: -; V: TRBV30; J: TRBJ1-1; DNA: TGTGCCTGGAGTAGGACAGACACTGAAGCTTTCTTT; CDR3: CAWSRTDTEAFF
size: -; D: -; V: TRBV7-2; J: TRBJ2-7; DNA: TGTGCCAGCAGCTTAGCGTCTGGGGGAGGACGCGAGCAGTACTTC; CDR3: CASSLASGGGREQYF
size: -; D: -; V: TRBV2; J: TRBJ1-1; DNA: TGTGCCAGCACCCTTGACACCTACACTGAAGCTTTCTTT; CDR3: CASTLDTYTEAFF
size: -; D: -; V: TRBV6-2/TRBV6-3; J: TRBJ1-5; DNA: TGTGCCAGCAGCCTACTCTCCGAGGGGAGGGTGAAGCCCCAGCATTTT; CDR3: CASSLLSEGRVKPQHF
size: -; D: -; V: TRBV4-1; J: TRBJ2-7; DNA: TGCGCCAGCAGCCAAGGCCGGGACATTCCCTACGAGCAGTACTTC; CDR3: CASSQGRDIPYEQYF